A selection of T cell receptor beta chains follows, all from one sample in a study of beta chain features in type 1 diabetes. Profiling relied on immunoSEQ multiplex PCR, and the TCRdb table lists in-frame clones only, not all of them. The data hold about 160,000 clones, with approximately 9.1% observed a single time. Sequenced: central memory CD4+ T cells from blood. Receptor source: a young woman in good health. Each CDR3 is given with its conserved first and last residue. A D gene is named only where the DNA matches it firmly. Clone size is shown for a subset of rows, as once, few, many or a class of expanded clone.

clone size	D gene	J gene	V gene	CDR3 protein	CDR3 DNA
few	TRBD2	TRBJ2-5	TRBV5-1	CASSFSAGGRETQYF	TGCGCCAGCAGCTTCTCGGCGGGAGGACGGGAGACCCAGTACTTC
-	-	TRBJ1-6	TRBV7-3	CASSLPDFYNSPLHF	TGTGCCAGCAGCTTGCCAGACTTCTATAATTCACCCCTCCACTTT
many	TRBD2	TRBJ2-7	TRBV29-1	CSVRSGRSEQYF	TGCAGCGTACGTAGCGGGAGAAGCGAGCAGTACTTC
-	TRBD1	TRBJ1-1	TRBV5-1	CASSGRGDTEAFF	TGCGCCAGCAGTGGCAGGGGGGACACTGAAGCTTTCTTT
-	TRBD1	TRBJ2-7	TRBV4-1	CASSQDVRGSFYEQYF	TGCGCCAGCAGCCAAGATGTCAGGGGGTCTTTCTACGAGCAGTACTTC
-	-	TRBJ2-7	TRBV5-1	CASSLESGEWGEQYF	TGCGCCAGCAGCTTGGAGTCAGGGGAATGGGGCGAGCAGTACTTC
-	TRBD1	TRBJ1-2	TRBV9	CASSVGQGGYTF	TGTGCCAGCAGCGTAGGACAGGGGGGCTACACCTTC
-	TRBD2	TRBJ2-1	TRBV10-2	CASSAGRGSSYNEQFF	TGCGCCAGCAGTGCGGGACGCGGGAGCTCCTACAATGAGCAGTTCTTC
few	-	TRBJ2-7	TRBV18	CASSPPSHHEQYF	TGTGCCAGCTCACCACCAAGCCATCACGAGCAGTACTTC
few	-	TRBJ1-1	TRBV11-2	CASNNRNTEAFF	TGTGCCAGCAACAATCGAAACACTGAAGCTTTCTTT
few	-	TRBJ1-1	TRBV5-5	CASSLGGSMNTEAFF	TGTGCCAGCAGCTTGGGGGGCTCGATGAACACTGAAGCTTTCTTT
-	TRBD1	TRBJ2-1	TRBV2	CASRPSRQGHEQFF	TGTGCCAGCAGGCCTAGTCGACAGGGCCATGAGCAGTTCTTC
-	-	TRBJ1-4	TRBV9	CASSVGQRATNEKLFF	TGTGCCAGCAGCGTAGGTCAGCGTGCAACTAATGAAAAACTGTTTTTT
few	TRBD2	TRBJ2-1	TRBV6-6	CASSPGTRGGEQFF	TGTGCCAGCAGCCCCGGGACTAGGGGCGGTGAGCAGTTCTTC
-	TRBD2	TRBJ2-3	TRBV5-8	CASGDGRTSSTDTQYF	TGTGCCAGCGGGGACGGGAGGACCTCTAGCACAGATACGCAGTATTTT
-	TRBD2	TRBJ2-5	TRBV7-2	CASSLNGGGETQYF	TGTGCCAGCAGCTTAAACGGCGGGGGAGAGACCCAGTACTTC
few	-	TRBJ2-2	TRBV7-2	CASSFSTGELFF	TGTGCCAGCAGCTTTAGCACCGGGGAGCTGTTTTTT
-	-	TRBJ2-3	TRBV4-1	CASSQAEGTSTDTQYF	TGCGCCAGCAGCCAAGCCGAGGGGACTAGCACAGATACGCAGTATTTT
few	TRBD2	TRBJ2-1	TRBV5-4	CASSPRIAGNSEQFF	TGTGCCAGCAGCCCACGGATAGCGGGAAACAGTGAGCAGTTCTTC
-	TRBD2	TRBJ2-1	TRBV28	CASSLGTGGGNEQFF	TGTGCCAGCAGTTTAGGCACGGGAGGCGGGAATGAGCAGTTCTTC
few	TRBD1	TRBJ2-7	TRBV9	CASSETGGNEQYF	TGTGCCAGCAGCGAAACAGGGGGCAACGAGCAGTACTTC
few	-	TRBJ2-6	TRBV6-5	CASSYLRGSGANVLTF	TGTGCCAGCAGTTACTTAAGGGGGTCCGGGGCCAACGTCCTGACTTTC
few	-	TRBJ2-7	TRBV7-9	CASNRGNYEQYF	TGTGCCAGCAACCGGGGTAACTACGAGCAGTACTTC
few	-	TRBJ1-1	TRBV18	CASSPGAHEAFF	TGTGCCAGCTCTCCAGGGGCCCATGAAGCTTTCTTT
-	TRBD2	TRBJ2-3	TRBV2	CASEAGATTDTQYF	TGTGCCAGCGAAGCGGGAGCAACCACAGATACGCAGTATTTT
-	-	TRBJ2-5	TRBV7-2	CASSHQRGQETQYF	TGTGCCAGCAGTCACCAACGAGGTCAAGAGACCCAGTACTTC
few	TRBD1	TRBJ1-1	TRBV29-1	CSAAQGGNTEAFF	TGCAGCGCCGCACAGGGGGGGAACACTGAAGCTTTCTTT
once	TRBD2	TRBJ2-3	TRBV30	CAITRGGGSDTQYF	TGTGCTATCACTCGGGGGGGAGGTTCAGATACGCAGTATTTT
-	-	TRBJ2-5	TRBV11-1	CASRLRTKETQYF	TGTGCCAGCAGGCTTAGGACTAAAGAGACCCAGTACTTC
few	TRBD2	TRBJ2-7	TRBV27	CASSSHSSGRSSYEQYF	TGTGCCAGCAGTTCCCATTCTAGCGGAAGGAGCTCCTACGAGCAGTACTTC
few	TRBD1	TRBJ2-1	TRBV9	CASSAQGAPALQGQFF	TGTGCCAGCAGCGCTCAGGGGGCGCCGGCCCTACAGGGGCAGTTCTTC
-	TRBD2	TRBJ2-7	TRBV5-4	CASSQAGPLAYEQYF	TGTGCCAGCAGCCAAGCGGGACCGCTTGCCTACGAGCAGTACTTC
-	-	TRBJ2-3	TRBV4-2	CASSLTPSTDTQYF	TGTGCCAGCAGCCTCACACCTAGCACAGATACGCAGTATTTT
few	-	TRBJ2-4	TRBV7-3	CASSTDSQNIQYF	TGTGCCAGCAGCACAGACAGTCAAAACATTCAGTACTTC
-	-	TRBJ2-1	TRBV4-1	CASSQPTGTPEQFF	TGCGCCAGCAGCCAACCGACCGGGACACCCGAGCAGTTCTTC
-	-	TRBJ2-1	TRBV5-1	CASSLGSRLNEQFF	TGCGCCAGCAGCTTGGGATCGAGGTTAAATGAGCAGTTCTTC
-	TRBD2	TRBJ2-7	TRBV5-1	CASGTSGSLNEQYF	TGCGCCAGCGGAACTAGCGGGAGTTTAAACGAGCAGTACTTC
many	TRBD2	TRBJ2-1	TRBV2	CASQTGAGGGNEQFF	TGTGCCAGCCAGACCGGAGCGGGAGGAGGGAATGAGCAGTTCTTC
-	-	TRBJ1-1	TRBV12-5	CASIRQGDTEAFF	TGTGCGAGTATCAGGCAGGGCGATACTGAAGCTTTCTTT
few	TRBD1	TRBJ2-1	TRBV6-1	CASREYQQGNEQFF	TGTGCCAGCAGGGAATACCAACAGGGGAATGAGCAGTTCTTC
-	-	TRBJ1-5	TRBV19	CASRNEPQPQHF	TGTGCCAGTAGGAATGAGCCTCAGCCCCAGCATTTT
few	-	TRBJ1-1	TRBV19	CASSNQVDTEAFF	TGTGCCAGTAGTAACCAGGTAGACACTGAAGCTTTCTTT
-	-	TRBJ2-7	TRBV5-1	CASSLRRSYGYEQYF	TGCGCCAGCAGCTTGCGACGGAGCTACGGCTACGAGCAGTACTTC
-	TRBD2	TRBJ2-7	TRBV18	CASSPFAGGGSYEQYF	TGTGCCAGCTCACCCTTTGCGGGCGGGGGATCCTACGAGCAGTACTTC
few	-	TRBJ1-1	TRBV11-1	CASSLSSNTEAFF	TGTGCCAGCAGCTTATCTTCGAACACTGAAGCTTTCTTT
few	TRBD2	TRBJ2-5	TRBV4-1	CASSPSAGGQETQYF	TGCGCCAGCAGCCCTTCCGCGGGGGGCCAAGAGACCCAGTACTTC
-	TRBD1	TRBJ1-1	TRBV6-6	CASRPQGPQNTEAFF	TGTGCCAGCAGGCCACAGGGGCCACAGAACACTGAAGCTTTCTTT
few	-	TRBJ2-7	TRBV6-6	CASRLGQQNYEQYF	TGTGCCAGCAGACTCGGACAGCAGAACTACGAGCAGTACTTC
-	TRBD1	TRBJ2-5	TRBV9	CASSARQGIETQYF	TGTGCCAGCAGCGCCCGACAGGGGATAGAGACCCAGTACTTC